The 18 T cell receptor beta chains below all came from one sample that was sequenced in a study of lymphopenia after photon versus proton radiotherapy. Assay: immunoSEQ multiplex PCR; the TCRdb copy retains only in-frame clones and omits some. Here the sample spans 20,000 to 25,000 clones, 80% to 95% being singletons. The sample consisted of peripheral blood, taken from a patient treated with proton-based radiotherapy. These receptors all come from a woman between 65 and 79 years old with pancreatic cancer. Some clones in this sample may be carry-over from other donors' samples.

The chain's CDR3 is CASSKGQGYTEAFF. The DNA for the CDR3 is TGTGCCAGCTCCAAGGGACAGGGTTACACTGAAGCTTTCTTT. The chain recombines TRBV28 with TRBJ1-1; 9 bases are a match to TRBD1. Germline lookup yields CDR1 MDHEN and CDR2 SYDVKM. Trimming removed 8 bases from V and 3 bases from J; junction bases left unmatched: 7. The CDR3 spans 14 residues. Based on the CDR3 plus reference TRBV28 and TRBJ1-1, the full variable domain is DVKVTQSSRYLVKRTGEKVFLECVQDMDHENMFWYRQDPGLGLRLIYFSYDVKMKEKGDIPEGYSVSREKKERFSLILESASTNQTSMYLCASSKGQGYTEAFFGQGTRLTVV.

This chain joins TRBV12-2 and TRBJ1-5; the table calls TRBD1, which could not be checked here. TRBV12-2 is a pseudogene segment. The CDR3 loop spans 17 amino acids. The DNA for the CDR3 is TGTGCAAGTCGCCGCCACTACAGGGACATTAGCAATCAGCCCCAGCATTTT. It codes for CASRRHYRDISNQPQHF.

This rearrangement joins TRBV5-6 to TRBJ2-1; TRBD1 matches at 11 bases. This CDR3 region has 16 residues. Per germline, CDR1 SGHDT and CDR2 YYEEEE. Trimming at V came to 5 bases and at J to 7 bases, leaving 11 bases not matched to a gene. As DNA, the CDR3 is TGTGCCAGCAGTTTGATAGTCGGACAGGGGGCGAATGAGCAGTTCTTC. Amino acids: CASSLIVGQGANEQFF.

J is TRBJ2-1 and V is TRBV6-1; D is ambiguous. With 7 bases removed from V and 5 bases from J, the gap between germline ends came to 15 bases. CDR1 MNHNS and CDR2 SASEGT come from the germline V gene. The length of the CDR3 is 14 residues. CDR3 protein: CASTGGSWDNEQFF. Written as DNA, the CDR3 is TGTGCCAGCACGGGCGGTTCCTGGGACAATGAGCAGTTCTTC.

This chain connects TRBV5-1 to TRBJ1-1; a weak D match, TRBD1 (6 bases). Trimming stripped 2 bases from V and 5 bases from J, with 10 bases between. The germline V gene has CDR1 SGHRS and CDR2 YFSETQ. The CDR3 sequence is 13 residues long. In DNA, the CDR3 is TGCGCCAGCAGCTTCCAGGGGAGGACTGAAGCTTTCTTT. Encoded protein: CASSFQGRTEAFF.

This chain joins TRBV30 and TRBJ1-6; D is perhaps TRBD1 (6 bases). Trimming shortened V by 1 base and J by 7 bases, and 14 bases separated the two germline ends. Looked up from germline, CDR1 is GTSNPN and CDR2 is SVGIG (reference sequence). The CDR3 totals 15 residues. CDR3 sequence reads: CAWSEGRGANSPLHF. CDR3 coding DNA: TGTGCCTGGAGTGAGGGCAGGGGCGCGAATTCACCCCTCCACTTT.

V is TRBV7-8 and J is TRBJ2-5, with D unclear. Germline values: CDR1 SGHVS, CDR2 FQNEAQ. The CDR3 sequence is 13 residues long. Trimming stripped 2 bases from V and 5 bases from J, with 9 bases between. CDR3 in amino acids: CASSLLRTETQYF. The CDR3 DNA follows: TGTGCCAGCAGCTTACTCAGGACCGAGACCCAGTACTTC.

The chain combines TRBV10-1 with TRBJ2-7, with TRBD2 as a possible D gene (5 bases). Germline V gene data show CDR1 as WNHNN and CDR2 as SYGVQD (reference sequence). Trimming pared 4 bases from V and 6 bases from J, leaving 13 bases between. This CDR3 region has 13 residues. The chain's CDR3 is CASSGGLRAEQYF. Here the CDR3 DNA reads TGCGCCAGCAGTGGGGGATTGAGGGCCGAGCAGTACTTC.

The genes are TRBV10-3 and TRBJ1-1; 9 bases match TRBD1. Germline CDR1 ENHRY, CDR2 SYGVKD. V dropped 0 bases and J dropped 1; count of bases not matched to a gene: 6. CDR3 length: 17 amino acids. CDR3 in amino acids: CAISESGTGRGNTEAFF. CDR3 DNA: TGTGCCATCAGTGAGTCGGGGACAGGGAGGGGGAACACTGAAGCTTTCTTT.

V usage is TRBV14 and J usage is TRBJ2-7; TRBD2 matches 7 bases. Trimming at V came to 0 bases and at J to 3 bases, leaving 8 bases not matched to a gene. This CDR3 has 16 residues. The germline gives CDR1 SGHDN, CDR2 FVKESK. In DNA, the CDR3 is TGTGCCAGCAGCCAAGAATCGGCTAGCGGAAACTACGAGCAGTACTTC. This sequence encodes CASSQESASGNYEQYF.

The V and J genes are TRBV4-2 and TRBJ2-1; 8 positions agree with TRBD1. With 3 bases clipped from V and 8 bases from J, the junction kept 3 bases outside the gene matches. The CDR3 totals 13 residues. Germline V gene lookup returns CDR1 LGHNA and CDR2 YNFKEQ. The chain's CDR3 is CASSHPGGDEQFF. CDR3 nucleotide sequence: TGTGCCAGCAGCCACCCAGGGGGCGATGAGCAGTTCTTC.

V gene TRBV27 combines with J gene TRBJ1-1; D not certain. The germline V gene encodes CDR1 MNHEY and CDR2 SMNVEV (reference sequence). Trimming took 1 base from V and 8 from J, leaving 11 bases between them. This CDR3 contains 13 residues. CDR3 DNA sequence: TGTGCCAGCAGTTTATATAGGGTAGGGGAAGCTTTCTTT. The encoded protein is CASSLYRVGEAFF.

V usage is TRBV28 and J usage is TRBJ2-1; tentative D call: TRBD2 (6 bases). The V end lost 4 bases, the J end lost 4 bases, and 14 bases lay between the germline ends. This CDR3 spans 15 amino acids. Germline V lookup: CDR1 MDHEN, CDR2 SYDVKM. CDR3 coding DNA: TGTGCCAGCAGTTCTCGACTAGACCTGTACAATGAGCAGTTCTTC. This sequence encodes CASSSRLDLYNEQFF.

The V and J genes are TRBV6-1 and TRBJ1-1; no reliable D call. Trimming left V 7 bases short and J 1 base short, with 7 bases between. CDR3 length equals 12 residues. Germline CDR1 MNHNS, CDR2 SASEGT. Here the CDR3 DNA reads TGTGCCAGCACATTCGGGAACACTGAAGCTTTCTTT. Translating it yields CASTFGNTEAFF.

The V gene is TRBV2, the J gene TRBJ2-1; the match to TRBD1 covers 8 bases. Germline CDR1 reads SNHLY; CDR2 reads FYNNEI. CDR3 length: 17 amino acids. V shed 5 bases, J shed 5 bases, and the junction held 14 bases outside the gene matches. This chain's CDR3 is CASSPILPGQANNEQFF. The CDR3 DNA reads TGTGCCAGCAGTCCTATCCTACCGGGACAGGCCAACAATGAGCAGTTCTTC.

The chain is built from TRBV19 and TRBJ2-5; 10 bases line up with TRBD2. The CDR3 runs to 16 residues. The ends lost 3 bases at V and 3 bases at J; junction bases unmatched: 7. The V gene's germline CDR1 is LNHDA and CDR2 SQIVND (reference sequence). CDR3 loop: CASSIISGRGKETQYF. For the CDR3, the DNA is TGTGCCAGTAGTATCATAAGCGGGAGGGGGAAAGAGACCCAGTACTTC.

This chain uses TRBV19 with TRBJ1-2; 9 bases line up with TRBD1. The CDR3 is 15 amino acids. Germline assignment: CDR1 LNHDA and CDR2 SQIVND (reference sequence). V trimming: 5 bases; J trimming: 5 bases; junction bases outside the gene matches: 9. CDR3 in amino acids: CASSVGTGSRYGYTF. The DNA of the CDR3 is TGTGCCAGTAGTGTCGGGACAGGGAGTCGGTATGGCTACACCTTC. Full variable domain (outside the CDR3, taken from reference TRBV19 and TRBJ1-2): DGGITQSPKYLFRKEGQNVTLSCEQNLNHDAMYWYRQDPGQGLRLIYYSQIVNDFQKGDIAEGYSVSREKKESFPLTVTSAQKNPTAFYLCASSVGTGSRYGYTFGSGTRLTVV.

This chain connects TRBV6-5 to TRBJ2-5, with 9 bases aligning to TRBD1. The length of the CDR3 is 15 residues. V lost 7 bases to trimming and J lost 2 bases; unmatched junction nucleotides: 8. Germline CDR1 reads MNHEY; CDR2 reads SVGAGI. CDR3 coding DNA: TGTGCCAGCAAAACGACAGGGGGAGGTCAAGAGACCCAGTACTTC. Protein sequence: CASKTTGGGQETQYF.